This section outlines one TCR beta chain sequence together with its context. This record comes from a study of Tregs in tolerant kidney transplant recipients. In the study overall: Related graft donors supplied nonmyeloablative bone marrow transplants, and mixed chimerism was transient.

Method: immunoSEQ multiplex PCR; TCRdb's copy keeps in-frame clones and lacks some. This table has more than 75,000 clones, 80% to 95% appearing once. Between the trimmed V and J ends, which lost 3 bases and 8 bases, there was a span of 21 bases. The CDR3 sequence is 16 residues long. The V gene's germline CDR1 is LGHNA and CDR2 YNFKEQ. Unstimulated regulatory T cells (CD4+CD25+CD127-), CD4+CD25- non-regulatory cells, CD4 and CD8 cells were FACS-sorted from thawed PBMCs. V gene TRBV4-2 combines with J gene TRBJ2-3; D not certain. The sequenced sample was CD4+ T cells from blood, obtained before the transplant. This sequence was found in a human donor who received a combined kidney and bone marrow transplant. CDR3 sequence reads: CASSHISAAPAATQYF. The CDR3 coding sequence is TGTGCCAGCAGCCATATTTCCGCTGCCCCCGCGGCTACGCAGTATTTT.